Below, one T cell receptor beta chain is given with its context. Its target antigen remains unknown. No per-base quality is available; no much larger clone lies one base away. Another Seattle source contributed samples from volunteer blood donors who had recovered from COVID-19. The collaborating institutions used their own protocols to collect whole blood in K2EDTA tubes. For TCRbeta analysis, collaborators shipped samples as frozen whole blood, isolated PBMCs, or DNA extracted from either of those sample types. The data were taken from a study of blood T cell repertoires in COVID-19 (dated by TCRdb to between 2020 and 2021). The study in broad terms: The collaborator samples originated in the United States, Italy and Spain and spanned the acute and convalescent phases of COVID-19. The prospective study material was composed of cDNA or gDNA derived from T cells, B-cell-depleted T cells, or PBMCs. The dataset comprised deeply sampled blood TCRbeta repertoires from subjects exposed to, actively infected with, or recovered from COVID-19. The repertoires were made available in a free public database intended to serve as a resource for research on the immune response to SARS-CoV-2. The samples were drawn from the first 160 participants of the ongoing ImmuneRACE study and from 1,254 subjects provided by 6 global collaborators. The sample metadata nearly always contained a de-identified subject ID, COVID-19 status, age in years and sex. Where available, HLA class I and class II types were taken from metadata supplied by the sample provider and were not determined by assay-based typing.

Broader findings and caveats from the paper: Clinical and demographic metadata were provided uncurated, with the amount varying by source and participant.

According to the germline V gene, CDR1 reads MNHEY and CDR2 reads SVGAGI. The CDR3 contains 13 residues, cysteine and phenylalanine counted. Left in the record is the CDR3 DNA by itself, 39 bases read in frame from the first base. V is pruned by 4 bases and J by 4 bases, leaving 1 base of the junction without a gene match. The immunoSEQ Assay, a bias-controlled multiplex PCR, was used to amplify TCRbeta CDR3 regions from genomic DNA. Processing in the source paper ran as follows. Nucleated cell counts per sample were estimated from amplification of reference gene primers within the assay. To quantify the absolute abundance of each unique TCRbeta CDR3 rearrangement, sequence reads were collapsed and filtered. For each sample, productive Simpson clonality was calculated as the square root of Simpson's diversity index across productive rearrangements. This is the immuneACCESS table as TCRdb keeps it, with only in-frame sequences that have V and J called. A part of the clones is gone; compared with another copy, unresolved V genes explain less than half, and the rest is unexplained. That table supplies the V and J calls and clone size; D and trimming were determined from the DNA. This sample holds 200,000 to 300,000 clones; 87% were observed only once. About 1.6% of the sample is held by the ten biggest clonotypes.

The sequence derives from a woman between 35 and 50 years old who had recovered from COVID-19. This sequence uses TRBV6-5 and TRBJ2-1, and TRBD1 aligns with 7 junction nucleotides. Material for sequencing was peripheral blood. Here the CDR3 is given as CASSSGQYNEQFF. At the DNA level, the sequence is TGTGCCAGCAGTTCGGGACAGTACAATGAGCAGTTCTTC.